This T cell receptor (beta chain) was documented in a study of identical twins. Study observations and caveats: The authors noted that invariant MAIT and iNKT cells could partly confound zero-insertion analyses. Twins showed weaker excess sharing in their beta out-of-frame sequences. In cord blood, abundant beta clonotypes had fewer insertions; memory showed no trend.

V lost 5 bases and J lost 8; bases outside the gene matches: 10. Germline V gene lookup returns CDR1 SGHVS and CDR2 FNYEAQ. The CDR3 sequence is 15 residues long. This clonotype came up a few times. Its antigen is unidentified. A single record per CDR3 protein comes from TCRdb applying MiXCR to the 5' RACE reads. Here the sample spans about 530,000 distinct CDR3 sequences, approximately 20% being singletons. This sample was also put to use in a study of yellow fever vaccine responses in identical twins.

The chain couples TRBV7-6 to TRBJ1-4, with 8 bases identical to TRBD1. The sequence derives from a woman between 18 and 29 years old in good health. Input material: CD4+ T cells sorted from blood. CDR3 in amino acids: CASSEQDRVGEKLFF. CDR3 sequence (DNA): TGTGCCAGCAGCGAACAGGACAGGGTGGGCGAAAAACTGTTTTTT.